This TCR beta chain was captured by sequencing in a study of blood T cell dynamics during melanoma immunotherapy (dated by TCRdb to about 2020). For the study in its entirety: The patients had metastatic melanoma and were given first-line pembrolizumab or nivolumab plus ipilimumab as standard of care in the United Kingdom. To identify early correlates of response, the study profiled peripheral T cell receptor repertoires in patients with metastatic melanoma before and after one cycle of checkpoint inhibitor therapy. A training cohort was formed from consecutive patients, and a further independent group of patients from the same centre was pooled into an external validation set.

Every bulk PBMC sample was loaded with the same fixed amount of 350 to 450 ng of DNA. The immunoSEQ TCRb Assay kit was used according to manufacturer instructions to amplify TCR beta CDR3 sequences from genomic DNA. The KAPA Library Quantification Kit for Illumina platforms was used to quantify pooled libraries by qPCR. Pooled libraries were sequenced on an Illumina NextSeq 500, clustered at about 0.55-1.2 pM. The study's own analysis went as follows. Analysis of the TCR data relied on immunoSEQ ANALYZER and the R LymphoSeq package. A rearrangement efficiency score was calculated as productive divided by the sum of productive and non-productive CDR3 sequences. Clonality was assessed using the Gini coefficient and diversity using the Renyi index at alpha=1, with pairwise comparisons between timepoints within each patient. Clonal relatedness, based on an edit distance of 3, and repertoire similarity, based on the Bhattacharyya coefficient, were both computed in LymphoSeq. To classify response, a linear discriminant analysis based on week-3 changes in clonality and diversity was built with the R MASS and caret packages. Not all clones reach the TCRdb copy of this immuneACCESS table, which keeps in-frame sequences only. Checked studies attribute under half of the gap to unresolved V genes and leave the rest unexplained. That table furnishes V, J and clone size, whereas the DNA furnished D and trimming. The sample includes about 4,200 clones, with roughly 80% observed a single time. Jointly, the top ten make up about 15% of the sample.

The CDR3 holds 12 amino acids from the cysteine to the phenylalanine. Of all the DNA, just the CDR3 is kept, 36 bases in frame from base 1. CDR1 and CDR2 are drawn from the germline V gene (reference sequence): SEHNR, FQNEAQ. Trimming removed 5 bases from V and 4 bases from J, leaving 9 bases between the germline ends. Per the publication, the time point label means: pre-treatment baseline. Blood was sampled before treatment (T0) and at week 3 (W3), after the first cycle of checkpoint blockade. Except for two patients with rapid clinical progression, response was assessed 12 weeks after the first infusion by RECIST 1.1; disease control meant complete response, partial response or stable disease. Patients with prior systemic cancer treatment, concomitant immunosuppressant therapy or synchronous other active malignancies were excluded. Bulk PBMC and plasma cell-free DNA were both sequenced for TCR beta so that circulating cells and T cell turnover could be tracked. Lymphoprep and SepMate tubes were used to isolate PBMC from blood, and red cell lysis was then performed. QIAamp DNA Blood Mini kits were used to extract DNA from both PBMC and sorted T cell subsets.

A remark on this clone: Its antigen target is currently unknown. One base away there is no much larger clone; base qualities are not given.

Here is what the overall study found, with its caveats: Patients who later achieved disease control showed a bifurcated PBMC repertoire reorganization at W3, with increased clonality or increased diversity, unlike progressors. The relatively small sample size was recognized as a factor that could limit how well the results generalize. The study was unable to establish whether the T cell clones driving the repertoire changes were melanoma-specific or instead reflected general immune activation.

Sample: blood, taken from a patient treated with checkpoint blockade. The rearranged segments are TRBV7-9 and TRBJ2-7; too little of a D gene remains to name it. This sequence was found in a human donor with melanoma. The CDR3 region: CASSPGRYEQYF. In nucleotide form, the sequence is TGTGCCAGCAGCCCCGGACGTTACGAGCAGTACTTC.